These T cell receptor beta chains were read from a single sample in a study of beta chain features in type 1 diabetes. TCRdb keeps only in-frame clones here, not all; method: immunoSEQ multiplex PCR. This table holds hundreds of thousands of clones, 9.5% to 13% found once. Sequencing was carried out using naive CD4+ T cells from blood. These receptors originate from a man aged 25-45 years with type 1 diabetes. Each CDR3 is given with its conserved first and last residue. Fields, in order: clone size, D gene, V gene, J gene, CDR3 DNA, CDR3 protein. The D gene is left open where the match is weak. For some rows the clone size is stated as once, few or many, or as a class when expanded; others skip it.

>few|-|TRBV5-4|TRBJ2-2
TGTGCCACTATAGCGCAAAACACCGGGGAGCTGTTTTTT
CATIAQNTGELFF
>-|TRBD1|TRBV19|TRBJ2-7
TGTGCCAGTAGCCGAGGACAGGGAGCCTACGAGCAGTACTTC
CASSRGQGAYEQYF
>-|TRBD1|TRBV19|TRBJ2-7
TGTGCCAGTAGCCCGACAGGGACCTACGAGCAGTACTTC
CASSPTGTYEQYF
>few|TRBD1|TRBV29-1|TRBJ1-3
TGCAGCTTTCAGACAGGGGTTAGAAACACCATATATTTT
CSFQTGVRNTIYF
>few|TRBD2|TRBV7-2|TRBJ2-7
TGTGCCAGCAGCTTAGAAGTAGCGGGCGAGCAGTACTTC
CASSLEVAGEQYF
>few|-|TRBV9|TRBJ2-7
TGTGCCAGCAGCGTAGACGGCAGGGCCTACGAGCAGTACTTC
CASSVDGRAYEQYF
>few|TRBD1|TRBV4-3|TRBJ1-2
TGCGCCAGCAGCCCGGGACAGGTGGAGTATGGCTACACCTTC
CASSPGQVEYGYTF
>-|-|TRBV29-1|TRBJ1-5
TGCAGCGTTGAGGCGGGTATCAATCAGCCCCAGCATTTT
CSVEAGINQPQHF
>-|-|TRBV28|TRBJ1-2
TGTGCCAGCAGTTTGGTAGGGGACTATGGCTACACCTTC
CASSLVGDYGYTF
>-|-|TRBV5-4|TRBJ2-3
TGTGCCAGCAGCGCGGGGATCACAGATACGCAGTATTTT
CASSAGITDTQYF
>-|TRBD1|TRBV7-9|TRBJ2-7
TGTGCCAGCAGGCTACTGACCGGGACAGGGGCGGGCGAGCAGTACTTC
CASRLLTGTGAGEQYF
>-|TRBD2|TRBV29-1|TRBJ2-5
TGCAGCGTTGAAGACACCGGGGGGGTCGAGACCCAGTACTTC
CSVEDTGGVETQYF
>-|-|TRBV7-9|TRBJ2-1
TGTGCCAGCAGCGTACAAAACGAGCAGTTCTTC
CASSVQNEQFF
>few|TRBD2|TRBV5-4|TRBJ2-1
TGTGCCAGCAGCTTGGGAGGACTAGCGGACAATGAGCAGTTCTTC
CASSLGGLADNEQFF
>few|-|TRBV28|TRBJ2-7
TGTGCCAGCAGGACAAGCTCCTACGAGCAGTACTTC
CASRTSSYEQYF